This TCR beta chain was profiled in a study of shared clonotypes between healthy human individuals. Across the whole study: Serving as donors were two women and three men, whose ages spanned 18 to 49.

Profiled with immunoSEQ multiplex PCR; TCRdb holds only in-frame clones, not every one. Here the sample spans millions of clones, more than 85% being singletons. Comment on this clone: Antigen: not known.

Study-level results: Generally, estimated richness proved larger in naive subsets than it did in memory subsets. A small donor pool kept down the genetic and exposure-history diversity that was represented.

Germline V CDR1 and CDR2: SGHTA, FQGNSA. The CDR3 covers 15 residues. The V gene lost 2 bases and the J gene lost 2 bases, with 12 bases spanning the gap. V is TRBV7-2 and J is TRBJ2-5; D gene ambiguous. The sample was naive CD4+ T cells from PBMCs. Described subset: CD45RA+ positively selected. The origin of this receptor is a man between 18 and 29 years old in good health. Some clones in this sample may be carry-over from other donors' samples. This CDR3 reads CASSLRKQRQETQYF. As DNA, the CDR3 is TGTGCCAGCAGCTTACGGAAGCAGAGACAAGAGACCCAGTACTTC.